The clone carrying this TCR beta chain showed up just once. These data originate in a study of blood T cell repertoires in COVID-19. Study at large: From the United States, Italy and Spain came samples of acute and convalescent COVID-19. The analysed material was cDNA or gDNA that came from T cells, B-cell-depleted T cells, or PBMCs.

With 1 base clipped from V and 2 bases from J, the junction kept 9 bases outside the gene matches. Germline V lookup: CDR1 SGHVS, CDR2 FQNEAQ. There are 18 residues in the CDR3. How the authors handled the data: The assay estimated nucleated cells by amplifying reference gene primers. Sequencing used immunoSEQ multiplex PCR; TCRdb keeps in-frame clones, though not all of them. D and trimming were read from the DNA, whereas the V and J calls and clone size are those reported in that table. The data show about 99,000 clones, 90% to 95% seen once. The sequenced material came from peripheral blood. The chain joins TRBV7-8 to TRBJ2-1, with 9 bases identical to TRBD2. This receptor was taken from a human donor in a cohort sampled during active COVID-19. CDR3 nucleotide sequence: TGTGCCAGCAGCTTAGATCGCTTAGCGGGAGCCGCCTACAATGAGCAGTTCTTC. This gives the protein CASSLDRLAGAAYNEQFF.